These 8 T cell receptor beta chains were all obtained from the same sample, sequenced in a study of blood T cell repertoires in COVID-19 (dated by TCRdb to 2018 to 2020). Libraries came from the immunoSEQ multiplex PCR assay. In its TCRdb copy, this immuneACCESS table keeps in-frame sequences only and misses some clones. Where compared with another copy, unresolved V genes explain less than half of these, and the others have no known cause. The sample table shows about 160,000 clones, and 80% to 90% are seen once. 3% to 4.5% of the sample comes from the top ten. The specimen was peripheral blood. The receptors originated from a woman aged 55-75 years who had recovered from COVID-19.

The rearrangement uses TRBV2 and TRBJ2-5; possible D gene TRBD2, 6 bases. This CDR3 comprises 15 residues. V lost 4 bases to trimming and J lost 2 bases, with 14 bases between them. Germline V lookup: CDR1 SNHLY, CDR2 FYNNEI. The CDR3, as DNA: TGTGCCAGCAGTGCGGCGGGGATTATTCAAGAGACCCAGTACTTC. As protein: CASSAAGIIQETQYF.

This clone was counted between two and nine times. This chain joins TRBV9 and TRBJ1-6; 7 bases match TRBD1. Trimming at V came to 0 bases and at J to 8 bases, leaving 5 bases not matched to a gene. CDR3 length: 15 residues. Germline V gene sequence: CDR1 SGDLS, CDR2 YYNGEE. The chain's CDR3 is CASSVATGEDSPLHF. The CDR3 nucleotides read TGTGCCAGCAGCGTAGCTACAGGGGAGGATTCACCCCTCCACTTT.

J is TRBJ2-7 and V is TRBV5-6; D perhaps matches TRBD2 (6 bases). The V gene's germline CDR1 is SGHDT and CDR2 YYEEEE. The CDR3 has 15 amino acids. Trimming took off 0 bases at V and 0 bases at J, with 10 bases between the two ends. In nucleotides, the CDR3 is TGTGCCAGCAGCTTGGGCGGGGCAAGCTCCTACGAGCAGTACTTC. Its protein product is CASSLGGASSYEQYF.

The J gene is TRBJ1-2, the V gene TRBV9; TRBD1 aligns across 7 bases. The CDR3 extends over 15 amino acids. The germline gives CDR1 SGDLS, CDR2 YYNGEE. After removal of 0 bases from V and 3 bases from J, the junction contained 5 bases not matched to a gene. For the CDR3, the DNA is TGTGCCAGCAGCGTAGAGAACAGGGGAGACTATGGCTACACCTTC. It specifies CASSVENRGDYGYTF. Combining the CDR3 with reference TRBV9 and TRBJ1-2 gives the whole variable domain DSGVTQTPKHLITATGQRVTLRCSPRSGDLSVYWYQQSLDQGLQFLIQYYNGEERAKGNILERFSAQQFPDLHSELNLSSLELGDSALYFCASSVENRGDYGYTFGSGTRLTVV.

The chain combines TRBV11-2 with TRBJ2-3; D might be TRBD1 (5 bases). The germline V gene has CDR1 SGHAT and CDR2 FQNNGV. The CDR3 extends over 14 amino acids. The germline V and J ends were trimmed by 5 bases and 6 bases, with 15 bases remaining between them. CDR3 residues: CASSPQGRPDTQYF. The DNA for the CDR3 is TGTGCCAGCAGCCCCCAGGGTCGCCCGGATACGCAGTATTTT.

The chain couples TRBV5-1 to TRBJ1-1; TRBD1 might be the D (6 bases). This CDR3 is built from 15 residues. Trimming pared 1 base from V and 4 bases from J, leaving 14 bases between. Germline assignment: CDR1 SGHRS and CDR2 YFSETQ. The CDR3 sequence is CASSLMGATGTEAFF. CDR3 sequence (DNA): TGCGCCAGCAGCTTGATGGGGGCTACGGGCACTGAAGCTTTCTTT.

The chain uses TRBV6-2 or TRBV6-3 and TRBJ1-5; D possibly corresponds to TRBD1 (5 bases). V was pared by 5 bases and J by 7 bases, with 15 bases between. The V gene's germline CDR1 is MNHEY and CDR2 SVGEGT. The CDR3 contains 14 residues. The CDR3 is CASSGNGGRQPQHF. The CDR3 nucleotides read TGTGCCAGCAGTGGCAACGGGGGGAGACAGCCCCAGCATTTT.

V is TRBV5-1 and J is TRBJ1-1; 8 positions match TRBD1. Germline assignment: CDR1 SGHRS and CDR2 YFSETQ. This CDR3 comprises 17 residues. V dropped 0 bases and J dropped 5; count of bases not matched to a gene: 12. The CDR3 is CASSLGLTRGLGTEAFF. The CDR3 region has the DNA TGCGCCAGCAGCTTGGGATTGACCAGGGGGCTAGGAACTGAAGCTTTCTTT.